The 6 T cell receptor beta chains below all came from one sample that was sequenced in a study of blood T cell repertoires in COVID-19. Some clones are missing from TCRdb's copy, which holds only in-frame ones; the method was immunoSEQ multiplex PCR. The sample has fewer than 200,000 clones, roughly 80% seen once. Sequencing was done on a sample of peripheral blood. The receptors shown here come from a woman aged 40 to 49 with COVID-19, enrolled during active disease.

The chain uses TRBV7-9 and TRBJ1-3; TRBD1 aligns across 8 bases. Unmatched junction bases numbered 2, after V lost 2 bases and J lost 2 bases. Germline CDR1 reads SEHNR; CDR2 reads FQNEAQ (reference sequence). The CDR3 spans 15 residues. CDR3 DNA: TGTGCCAGCAGCTTACAGACAGGGGCTGGAAACACCATATATTTT. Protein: CASSLQTGAGNTIYF.

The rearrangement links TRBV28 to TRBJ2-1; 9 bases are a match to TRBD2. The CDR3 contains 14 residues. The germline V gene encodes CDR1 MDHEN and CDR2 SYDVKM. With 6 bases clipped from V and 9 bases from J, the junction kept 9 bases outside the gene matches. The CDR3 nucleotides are TGTGCCAGCAGAGGGGGACTAGCTTATACTGAGCAGTTCTTC. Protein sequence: CASRGGLAYTEQFF.

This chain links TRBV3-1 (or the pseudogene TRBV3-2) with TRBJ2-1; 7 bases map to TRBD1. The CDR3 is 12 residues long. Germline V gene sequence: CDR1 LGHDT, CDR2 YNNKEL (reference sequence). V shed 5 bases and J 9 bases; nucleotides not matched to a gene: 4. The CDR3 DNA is TGTGCCAGCAGCGACAGGGTTGGTGAGCAGTTCTTC. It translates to CASSDRVGEQFF.

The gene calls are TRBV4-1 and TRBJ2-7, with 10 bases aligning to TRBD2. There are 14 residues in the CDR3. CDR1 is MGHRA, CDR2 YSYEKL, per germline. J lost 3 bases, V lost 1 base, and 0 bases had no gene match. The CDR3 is CASSQGLAGYEQYF. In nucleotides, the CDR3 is TGCGCCAGCAGCCAAGGACTAGCGGGCTACGAGCAGTACTTC.

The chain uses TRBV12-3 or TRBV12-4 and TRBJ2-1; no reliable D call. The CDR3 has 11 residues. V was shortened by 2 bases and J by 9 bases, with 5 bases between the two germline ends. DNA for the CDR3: TGTGCCAGCAGTTTACGGGTTGAGCAGTTCTTC. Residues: CASSLRVEQFF.

The chain's CDR3 is CSATGTGGGEQYF. The CDR3 region has the DNA TGCAGCGCCACCGGGACAGGGGGTGGGGAGCAGTACTTC. The chain has TRBV29-1 and TRBJ2-7, with 11 nucleotides matching TRBD1. The trim removed 7 bases at V and 7 bases at J, leaving 9 bases unmatched. Germline lookup yields CDR1 SQVTM and CDR2 ANQGSEA. CDR3 length: 13 residues.